The 30 T cell receptor beta chains listed next were all sequenced from one sample in a study of shared clonotypes between healthy human individuals. Produced via immunoSEQ multiplex PCR; TCRdb's table is partial and in-frame only. The sample lists some 2,500,000 clones; approximately 94% were seen once. The sequencing sample was made of naive CD4+ T cells from PBMCs. Described subset: CD45RA+ positively selected. The source is a man aged 18 to 29 in good health. Some clones in this sample may be carry-over from other donors' samples.

The V gene is TRBV5-1, the J gene TRBJ2-5, with TRBD1 identical over 7 bases. The CDR3 spans 18 residues. V was pared by 1 base and J by 4 bases, with 16 bases of the junction left unmatched. Germline assignment: CDR1 SGHRS and CDR2 YFSETQ. CDR3 DNA sequence: TGCGCCAGCAGCTTGTGGGGGACAGAACTAGATACTCGAGAGACCCAGTACTTC. It translates to CASSLWGTELDTRETQYF.

This sequence joins TRBV28 and TRBJ1-5, with D possibly matching TRBD1 (5 bases). Germline V lookup: CDR1 MDHEN, CDR2 SYDVKM. This CDR3 region has 13 residues. Trimming removed 6 bases from V and 5 bases from J, with 11 bases in between. This chain's CDR3 is CASSPDSYQPQHF. The DNA of the CDR3 is TGTGCCAGCAGCCCCGACAGCTATCAGCCCCAGCATTTT.

The chain links TRBV5-6 to TRBJ1-1, with unresolved D. This CDR3 is 15 amino acids long. Germline CDR1 is SGHDT and CDR2 is YYEEEE. Between the trimmed V and J ends, which lost 0 bases and 1 base, there was a span of 10 bases. The CDR3 DNA follows: TGTGCCAGCAGCTTGGGTAGCAGGCCGAACACTGAAGCTTTCTTT. Protein product: CASSLGSRPNTEAFF.

V is TRBV28 and J is TRBJ2-1, with 8 bases lining up with TRBD1. The junction had 7 bases not matched to a gene; V was cut back by 3 bases and J by 6 bases. The CDR3 has 15 residues. The germline CDR1 and CDR2 sequences are MDHEN and SYDVKM. Here the CDR3 reads CASSFRDRPTNEQFF. CDR3 DNA: TGTGCCAGCAGTTTCCGGGACAGGCCGACCAATGAGCAGTTCTTC.

V usage is TRBV18 and J usage is TRBJ1-1; D is undetermined. With 4 bases removed from V and 2 bases from J, the gap between germline ends came to 14 bases. The CDR3 is made up of 15 amino acids. CDR1 is KGHSH, CDR2 LQKENI, per germline. The CDR3 coding sequence is TGTGCCAGCTCACTCGGATCAGGCCATAACACTGAAGCTTTCTTT. It codes for CASSLGSGHNTEAFF.

This clone has only one observation. V is TRBV11-1 and J is TRBJ2-5; TRBD1 might be the D (5 bases). The CDR3 sequence is 14 residues long. Germline CDR1 reads SGHAT; CDR2 reads FQDESV (reference sequence). V shed 7 bases and J shed 5 bases, with 17 bases lying between them. The CDR3 bases are TGTGCCAGCAACAAATGGAGACAGAGGGAGACCCAGTACTTC. Its translation: CASNKWRQRETQYF.

The chain recombines TRBV29-1 with TRBJ2-3; 7 bases are shared with TRBD2. Germline lookup yields CDR1 SQVTM and CDR2 ANQGSEA. The CDR3 runs 16 residues. The ends lost 6 bases at V and 4 bases at J; junction bases unmatched: 16. The CDR3 reads CSVVGWSGGSPDTQYF. The CDR3 DNA reads as TGCAGCGTAGTCGGTTGGTCGGGCGGGAGCCCAGATACGCAGTATTTT.

The chain uses TRBV5-1 and TRBJ2-7, with D unclear. CDR1 is SGHRS, CDR2 YFSETQ, per germline. The CDR3 length is 14 residues. Between the trimmed V and J ends, which lost 0 bases and 0 bases, there was a span of 7 bases. The CDR3 region has the DNA TGCGCCAGCAGCTTGGACCCGGTCTCCTACGAGCAGTACTTC. This sequence encodes CASSLDPVSYEQYF.

With respect to this clone: One end of the junction is discordant with germline, which a read error may explain. The chain combines TRBV7-9 with TRBJ2-2, with 8 positions matching TRBD2. Germline lookup yields CDR1 SEHNR and CDR2 FQNEAQ (reference sequence). The length of the CDR3 is 17 residues. CDR3 nucleotides: TGTGCCAGCAGCCCGGCCCCTGGCGGGAGGAACACCGGGGAGCTGGTTTTT. Amino acid sequence: CASSPAPGGRNTGELVF.

The V gene is TRBV5-4, the J gene TRBJ1-1, with D hard to call. CDR3 length: 13 amino acids. Germline values: CDR1 SGHNT, CDR2 YYREEE (reference sequence). Trimming took off 4 bases at V and 1 base at J, with 8 bases between the two ends. This CDR3 is CASSIDTNTEAFF. The CDR3 DNA reads TGTGCCAGCAGCATCGACACGAACACTGAAGCTTTCTTT. The full variable domain, with the rest looked up from reference TRBV5-4 and TRBJ1-1, is ETGVTQSPTHLIKTRGQQVTLRCSSQSGHNTVSWYQQALGQGPQFIFQYYREEENGRGNFPPRFSGLQFPNYSSELNVNALELDDSALYLCASSIDTNTEAFFGQGTRLTVV.

This chain connects TRBV29-1 to TRBJ1-4; 7 bases map to TRBD1. Germline CDR1 SQVTM, CDR2 ANQGSEA. After removal of 7 bases from V and 5 bases from J, the junction contained 10 bases not matched to a gene. The CDR3 runs to 14 residues. CDR3 coding DNA: TGCAGCGCACGTGGGACAGCAAAGAATGAAAAACTGTTTTTT. Its translation is CSARGTAKNEKLFF.

As DNA, the CDR3 is TGCGCCAGCAGCATGGACAGACAAGAGACCCAGTACTTC. Protein product: CASSMDRQETQYF. The J gene is TRBJ2-5, the V gene TRBV5-1; perhaps TRBD1 as D (6 bases). Looked up from germline, CDR1 is SGHRS and CDR2 is YFSETQ. The V gene lost 4 bases and the J gene lost 2 bases, with 9 bases spanning the gap. CDR3 size: 13 residues.

A remark on this clone: At the DNA level, this CDR3 is encoded by other sequences in the same sample as well. The gene calls are TRBV27 and TRBJ1-1; no reliable D call. This CDR3 is built from 14 residues. V lost 7 bases, J lost 0 bases, and 12 bases lay in between. Germline V lookup: CDR1 MNHEY, CDR2 SMNVEV (reference sequence). The CDR3 bases are TGTGCCAGCATGGGTTGGGGAATGAACACTGAAGCTTTCTTT. It yields the protein CASMGWGMNTEAFF.

This chain joins TRBV28 and TRBJ2-7; D might be TRBD2 (6 bases). V was shortened by 5 bases and J by 6 bases, with 20 bases between the two germline ends. The CDR3 runs to 15 residues. From germline, CDR1 is MDHEN and CDR2 SYDVKM. Written as DNA, the CDR3 is TGTGCCAGCAGTCACAGCGGGTCCCTCGGGTTCGAGCAGTACTTC. It specifies CASSHSGSLGFEQYF.

The chain is built from TRBV6-5 and TRBJ2-6; 7 bases agree with TRBD1. Per germline, CDR1 MNHEY and CDR2 SVGAGI. The V segment lost 7 bases and the J segment 2 bases; nucleotides outside the gene matches: 2. This CDR3 has 14 residues. The CDR3 nucleotides read TGTGCCAGCATTGACAGGGCTGGGGCCAACGTCCTGACTTTC. Its translation is CASIDRAGANVLTF.

This clone occurred once. The genes are TRBV7-2 and TRBJ2-1; D call uncertain. Trimming removed 2 bases at V and 8 bases at J, with 13 bases between. CDR3 length equals 14 residues. From germline, CDR1 is SGHTA and CDR2 FQGNSA. CDR3 nucleotides: TGTGCCAGCAGCTTACGGGTTGACGGCTATGAGCAGTTCTTC. Its translation: CASSLRVDGYEQFF.

Only a few counts were recorded for this clone. J is TRBJ1-1 and V is TRBV18, with D hard to call. Germline CDR1 is KGHSH and CDR2 is LQKENI. The CDR3 consists of 14 residues. V lost 2 bases to trimming and J lost 1 base, with 8 bases between them. The CDR3, as DNA: TGTGCCAGCTCACCATTGCATACGAACACTGAAGCTTTCTTT. This gives the protein CASSPLHTNTEAFF.

The V gene is TRBV15, the J gene TRBJ1-5; D call uncertain. V was pared by 8 bases and J by 6 bases, with 14 bases between. The germline CDR1 and CDR2 sequences are LNHNV and YYDKDF (reference sequence). The CDR3 has 13 amino acids. This CDR3 reads CATGNSDRQPQHF. The CDR3 DNA reads as TGTGCCACCGGGAACTCCGACCGTCAGCCCCAGCATTTT.

The V and J genes are TRBV6-6 and TRBJ2-1; D remains unclear. The CDR3 extends over 13 amino acids. The germline V and J ends were trimmed by 0 bases and 2 bases, with 2 bases remaining between them. CDR1 and CDR2 (germline): MNHNY, SVGAGI (reference sequence). CDR3 in amino acids: CASSYSAYNEQFF. The CDR3 coding sequence is TGTGCCAGCAGTTACTCCGCCTACAATGAGCAGTTCTTC.

The chain uses TRBV27 and TRBJ2-6; D is uncertain. The CDR3 has 15 residues. Trimming removed 2 bases at V and 7 bases at J, with 12 bases between. Germline V gives CDR1 MNHEY, CDR2 SMNVEV (reference sequence). The CDR3 coding sequence is TGTGCCAGCAGTTTACGCTGGGGTAACGCCAACGTCCTGACTTTC. Protein sequence: CASSLRWGNANVLTF.

This rearrangement joins TRBV7-6 to TRBJ2-3; no firm D call. The V gene's germline CDR1 is SGHVS and CDR2 FNYEAQ. The CDR3 runs to 13 residues. V lost 3 bases and J 2 bases, leaving 6 bases between the germline ends. The CDR3: CASSFELTDTQYF. CDR3 coding DNA: TGTGCCAGCAGCTTCGAGCTCACAGATACGCAGTATTTT.

This clone showed up just once. At the DNA level, this CDR3 is encoded by other sequences in the same sample as well. V is TRBV7-2 and J is TRBJ1-5; D remains ambiguous. V was pared by 1 base and J by 0 bases, with 1 base between. CDR3 length equals 13 residues. The germline CDR1 and CDR2 sequences are SGHTA and FQGNSA. The CDR3 nucleotides are TGTGCCAGCAGCTTAGTTAGCAATCAGCCCCAGCATTTT. Translation gives CASSLVSNQPQHF.

The gene calls are TRBV18 and TRBJ1-3; 7 positions agree with TRBD1. In germline, CDR1 is KGHSH, CDR2 LQKENI. V lost 6 bases to trimming and J lost 0 bases; unmatched junction nucleotides: 11. The CDR3 sequence is 17 residues long. DNA of the CDR3: TGTGCCAGCTCTCATCCACTCAGGGGGATCTCTGGAAACACCATATATTTT. Protein product: CASSHPLRGISGNTIYF.

This clone was found once. The chain recombines TRBV4-2 with TRBJ2-5, with 13 bases fitting TRBD2. This CDR3 region has 16 residues. Germline V gives CDR1 LGHNA, CDR2 YNFKEQ. The junction had 4 bases not matched to a gene; V was cut back by 1 base and J by 5 bases. The CDR3 DNA reads as TGTGCCAGCAGCCAAGGGACTAGCGGGAGTAGGGAGACCCAGTACTTC. Protein sequence: CASSQGTSGSRETQYF.

The rearrangement joins TRBV5-1 to TRBJ2-5; D remains unclear. This CDR3 region has 15 residues. The germline gives CDR1 SGHRS, CDR2 YFSETQ. Trimming took off 4 bases at V and 5 bases at J, with 18 bases between the two ends. In DNA form, the CDR3 reads TGCGCCAGCAGCGAACAGCCTGGCAGTTCGGAGACCCAGTACTTC. Its translation: CASSEQPGSSETQYF.

The rearrangement links TRBV6-5 to TRBJ1-2; D uncertain. CDR1 MNHEY and CDR2 SVGAGI come from the germline V gene. This CDR3 has 13 amino acids. Trimming pared 4 bases from V and 2 bases from J, leaving 8 bases between. The CDR3 nucleotides are TGTGCCAGCAGTTCCCAGAAAAACTATGGCTACACCTTC. It is translated as CASSSQKNYGYTF.

This sequence joins TRBV6-6 and TRBJ2-2; D uncertain. V shed 8 bases and J shed 3 bases, with 10 bases lying between them. Per the germline V gene, CDR1 is MNHNY and CDR2 is SVGAGI (reference sequence). The CDR3 extends over 13 amino acids. CDR3: CASGGSDTGELFF. CDR3 coding DNA: TGTGCCAGCGGTGGGTCTGACACCGGGGAGCTGTTTTTT.

This clone came up a few times. The V gene is TRBV28, the J gene TRBJ1-1, with D unclear. The germline V gene encodes CDR1 MDHEN and CDR2 SYDVKM. V was cut by 6 bases and J by 8 bases, with 10 bases left in between. The CDR3 has 11 amino acids. The CDR3 is CASSRAAEAFF. For the CDR3, the DNA is TGTGCCAGCAGCCGTGCGGCAGAAGCTTTCTTT.

This clone has only a few counts. The genes are TRBV28 and TRBJ1-3, with D possibly being TRBD1 (5 bases). The CDR3 runs 15 residues. The V gene lost 3 bases and the J gene lost 1 base, with 10 bases spanning the gap. The germline V gene has CDR1 MDHEN and CDR2 SYDVKM. For the CDR3, the DNA is TGTGCCAGCAGTTTTCAGGGTAAATCTGGAAACACCATATATTTT. Amino acids: CASSFQGKSGNTIYF.

The chain is built from TRBV11-1 and TRBJ1-3; D possibly corresponds to TRBD1 (5 bases). The CDR3 is 16 amino acids. V was shortened by 2 bases and J by 4 bases, with 15 bases between the two germline ends. Germline CDR1 SGHAT, CDR2 FQDESV (reference sequence). CDR3 coding DNA: TGTGCCAGCAGCTTAACGTTCGGGGCAGGCGGAAACACCATATATTTT. Its protein product is CASSLTFGAGGNTIYF.